This TCR beta chain was sequenced in a study of blood T cell repertoires in COVID-19. For the study at large: Spain, Italy and the United States supplied samples that represented acute and convalescent COVID-19. T cells, B-cell-depleted T cells, or PBMCs provided the cDNA or gDNA that served as material.

Original processing notes: Reference gene primer amplification gave nucleated cell count estimates. Assay used: immunoSEQ multiplex PCR; TCRdb lists only in-frame clones, some missing. V, J and clone size derive from that table, while D and trimming were established from the DNA sequence. The sample shows around 200,000 clones, 85% to 90% of them seen only once. The CDR3 has 13 amino acids. Germline loops: CDR1 LGHDT, CDR2 YNNKEL (reference sequence). Trimming removed 4 bases from V and 10 bases from J; junction bases left unmatched: 4. What was sequenced was peripheral blood. The clonotype was recovered from a man between 50 and 59 years old with acute or convalescent COVID-19. V and J are TRBV3-1 (or the pseudogene TRBV3-2) and TRBJ1-4; 9 nucleotides agree with TRBD1. The chain's CDR3 is CASSLGQGGKLFF. The CDR3 coding sequence is TGTGCCAGCAGCCTGGGACAGGGTGGAAAACTGTTTTTT.